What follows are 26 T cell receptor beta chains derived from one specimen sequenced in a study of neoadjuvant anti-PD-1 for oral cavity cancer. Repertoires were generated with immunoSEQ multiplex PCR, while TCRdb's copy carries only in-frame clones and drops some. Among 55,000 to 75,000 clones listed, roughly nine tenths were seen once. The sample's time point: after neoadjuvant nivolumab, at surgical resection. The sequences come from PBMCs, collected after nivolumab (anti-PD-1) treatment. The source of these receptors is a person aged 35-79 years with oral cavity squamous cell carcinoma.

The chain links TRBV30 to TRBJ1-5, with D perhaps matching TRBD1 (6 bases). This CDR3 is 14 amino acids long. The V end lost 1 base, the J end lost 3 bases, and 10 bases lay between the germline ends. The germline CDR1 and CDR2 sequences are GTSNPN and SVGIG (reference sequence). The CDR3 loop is CAWSAAGANQPQHF. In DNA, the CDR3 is TGTGCCTGGAGTGCCGCGGGGGCCAATCAGCCCCAGCATTTT. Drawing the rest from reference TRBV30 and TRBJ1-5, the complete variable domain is SQTIHQWPATLVQPVGSPLSLECTVEGTSNPNLYWYRQAAGRGLQLLFYSVGIGQISSEVPQNLSASRPQDRQFILSSKKLLLSDSGFYLCAWSAAGANQPQHFGDGTRLSIL.

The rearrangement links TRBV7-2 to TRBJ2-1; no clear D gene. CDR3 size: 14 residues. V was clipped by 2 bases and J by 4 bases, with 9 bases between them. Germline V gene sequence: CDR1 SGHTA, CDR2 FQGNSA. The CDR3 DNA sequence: TGTGCCAGCAGCTTATTCGGCTCTTACAATGAGCAGTTCTTC. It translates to CASSLFGSYNEQFF.

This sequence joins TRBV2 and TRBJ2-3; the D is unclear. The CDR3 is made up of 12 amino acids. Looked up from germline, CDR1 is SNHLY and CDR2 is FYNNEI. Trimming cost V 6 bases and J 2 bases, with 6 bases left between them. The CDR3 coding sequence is TGTGCCAGCAGGGATCTCACAGATACGCAGTATTTT. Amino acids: CASRDLTDTQYF. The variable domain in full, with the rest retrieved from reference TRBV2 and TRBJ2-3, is EPEVTQTPSHQVTQMGQEVILRCVPISNHLYFYWYRQILGQKVEFLVSFYNNEISEKSEIFDDQFSVERPDGSNFTLKIRSTKLEDSAMYFCASRDLTDTQYFGPGTRLTVL.

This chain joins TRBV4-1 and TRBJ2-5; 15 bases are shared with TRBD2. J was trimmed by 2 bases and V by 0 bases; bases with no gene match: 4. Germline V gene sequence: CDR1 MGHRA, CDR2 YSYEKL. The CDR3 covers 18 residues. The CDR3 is CASSQDLGLAGGQETQYF. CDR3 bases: TGCGCCAGCAGCCAAGATCTAGGACTAGCGGGAGGGCAAGAGACCCAGTACTTC.

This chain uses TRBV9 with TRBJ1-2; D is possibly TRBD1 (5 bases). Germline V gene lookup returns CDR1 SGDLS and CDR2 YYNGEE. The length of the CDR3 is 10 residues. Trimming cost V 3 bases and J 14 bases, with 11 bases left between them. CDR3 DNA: TGTGCCAGCAGCGGAGGGGTCTGGACCTTC. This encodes CASSGGVWTF. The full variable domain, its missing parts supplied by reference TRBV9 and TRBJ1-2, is DSGVTQTPKHLITATGQRVTLRCSPRSGDLSVYWYQQSLDQGLQFLIQYYNGEERAKGNILERFSAQQFPDLHSELNLSSLELGDSALYFCASSGGVWTFGSGTRLTVV.

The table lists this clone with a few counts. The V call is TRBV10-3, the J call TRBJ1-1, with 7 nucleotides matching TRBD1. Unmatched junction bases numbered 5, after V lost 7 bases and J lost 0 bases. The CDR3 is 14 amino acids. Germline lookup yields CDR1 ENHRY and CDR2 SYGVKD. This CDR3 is CAITDRLMNTEAFF. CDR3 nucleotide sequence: TGTGCCATCACGGACAGGCTCATGAACACTGAAGCTTTCTTT.

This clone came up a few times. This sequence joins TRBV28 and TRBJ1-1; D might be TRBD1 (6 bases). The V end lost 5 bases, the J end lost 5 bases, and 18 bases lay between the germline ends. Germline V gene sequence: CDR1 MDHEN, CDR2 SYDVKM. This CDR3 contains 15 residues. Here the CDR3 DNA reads TGTGCCAGCAGTAATAGGGAGACAGGTCGGACTGAAGCTTTCTTT. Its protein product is CASSNRETGRTEAFF.

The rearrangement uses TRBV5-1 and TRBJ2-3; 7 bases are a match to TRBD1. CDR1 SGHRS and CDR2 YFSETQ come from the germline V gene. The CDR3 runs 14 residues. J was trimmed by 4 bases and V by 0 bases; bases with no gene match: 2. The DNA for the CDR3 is TGCGCCAGCAGCTTGGGAGGGGGCTCAGATACGCAGTATTTT. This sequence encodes CASSLGGGSDTQYF.

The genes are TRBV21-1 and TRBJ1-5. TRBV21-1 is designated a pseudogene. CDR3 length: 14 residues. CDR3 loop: CASTPEGVGQPQHF. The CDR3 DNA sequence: TGTGCCAGCACCCCGGAGGGGGTGGGCCAGCCCCAGCATTTT.

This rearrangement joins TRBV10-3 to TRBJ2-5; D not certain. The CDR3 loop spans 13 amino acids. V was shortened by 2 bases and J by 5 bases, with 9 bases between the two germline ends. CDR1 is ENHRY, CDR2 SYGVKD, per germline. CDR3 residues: CAISESMGETQYF. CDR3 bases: TGTGCCATCAGTGAGAGCATGGGCGAGACCCAGTACTTC.

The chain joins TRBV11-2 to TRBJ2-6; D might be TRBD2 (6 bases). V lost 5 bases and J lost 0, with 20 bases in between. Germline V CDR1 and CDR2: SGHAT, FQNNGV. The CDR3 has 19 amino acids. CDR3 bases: TGTGCCAGCAGCCCGCTCAAGACTAGAGGGGCCTCTGGGGCCAACGTCCTGACTTTC. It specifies CASSPLKTRGASGANVLTF.

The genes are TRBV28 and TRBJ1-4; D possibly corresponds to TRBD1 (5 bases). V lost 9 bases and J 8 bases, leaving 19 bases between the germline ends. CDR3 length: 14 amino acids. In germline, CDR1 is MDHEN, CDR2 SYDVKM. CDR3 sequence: CASSLGGLREKLFF. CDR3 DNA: TGTGCCAGTAGCCTGGGGGGTTTGAGGGAAAAACTGTTTTTT.

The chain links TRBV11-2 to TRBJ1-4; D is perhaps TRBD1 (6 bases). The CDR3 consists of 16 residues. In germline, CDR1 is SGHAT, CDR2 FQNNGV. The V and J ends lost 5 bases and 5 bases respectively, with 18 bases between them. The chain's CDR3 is CASSAPRGSLNEKLFF. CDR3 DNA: TGTGCCAGCAGCGCCCCGAGGGGGAGCCTAAATGAAAAACTGTTTTTT.

As DNA, the CDR3 is TGCGCCAGCAGCCAAGAGGGAGGAGGGGGCTATGGCTACACCTTC. Translating it yields CASSQEGGGGYGYTF. The genes are TRBV4-1 and TRBJ1-2, with D perhaps matching TRBD1 (6 bases). The CDR3 runs 15 residues. CDR1 is MGHRA, CDR2 YSYEKL, per germline. Between the trimmed V and J ends, which lost 0 bases and 4 bases, there was a span of 12 bases.

The CDR3 loop is CASSQDRGLAGVGGELFF. Here the CDR3 DNA reads TGTGCCAGCAGCCAAGATCGGGGACTAGCGGGAGTGGGCGGGGAGCTGTTTTTT. The rearrangement joins TRBV4-2 to TRBJ2-2, with 14 bases aligning to TRBD2. With 0 bases clipped from V and 7 bases from J, the junction kept 7 bases outside the gene matches. Per the germline V gene, CDR1 is LGHNA and CDR2 is YNFKEQ. This CDR3 has 18 residues.

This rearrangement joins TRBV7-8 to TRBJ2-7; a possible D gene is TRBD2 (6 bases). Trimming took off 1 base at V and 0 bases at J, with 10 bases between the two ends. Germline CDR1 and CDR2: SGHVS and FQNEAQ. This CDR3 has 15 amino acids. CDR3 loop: CASSLVGGSSYEQYF. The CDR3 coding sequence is TGTGCCAGCAGCTTAGTGGGGGGTAGCTCCTACGAGCAGTACTTC.

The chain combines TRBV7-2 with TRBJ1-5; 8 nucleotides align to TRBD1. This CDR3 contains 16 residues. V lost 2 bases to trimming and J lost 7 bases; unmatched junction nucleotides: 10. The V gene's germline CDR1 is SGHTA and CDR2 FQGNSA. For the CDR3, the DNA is TGTGCCAGCAGCTTAAGTCAGGGGGCGATTGCCCAGCCCCAGCATTTT. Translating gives CASSLSQGAIAQPQHF.

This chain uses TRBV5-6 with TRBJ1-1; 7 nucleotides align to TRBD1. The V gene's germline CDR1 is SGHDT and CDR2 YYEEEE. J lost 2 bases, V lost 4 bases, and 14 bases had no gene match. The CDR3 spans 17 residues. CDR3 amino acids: CASSPRRRQGSNTEAFF. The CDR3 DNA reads TGTGCCAGCAGCCCACGACGAAGACAGGGAAGTAACACTGAAGCTTTCTTT.

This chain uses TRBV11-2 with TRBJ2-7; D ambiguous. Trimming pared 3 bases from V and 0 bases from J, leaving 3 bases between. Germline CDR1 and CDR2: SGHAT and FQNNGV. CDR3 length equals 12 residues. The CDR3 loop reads CASSFRSYEQYF. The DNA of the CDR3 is TGTGCCAGCAGCTTCCGCTCCTACGAGCAGTACTTC.

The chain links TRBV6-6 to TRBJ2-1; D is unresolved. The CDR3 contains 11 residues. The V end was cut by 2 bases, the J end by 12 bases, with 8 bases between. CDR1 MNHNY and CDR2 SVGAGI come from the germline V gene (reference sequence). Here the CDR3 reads CASSYTETQFF. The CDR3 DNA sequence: TGTGCCAGCAGTTACACAGAAACGCAGTTCTTC.

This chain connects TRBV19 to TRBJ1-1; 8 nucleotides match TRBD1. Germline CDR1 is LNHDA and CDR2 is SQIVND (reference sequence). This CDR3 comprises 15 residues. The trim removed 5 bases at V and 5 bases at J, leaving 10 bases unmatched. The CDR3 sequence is CASSPGTGGGTEAFF. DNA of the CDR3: TGTGCCAGTAGTCCAGGGACAGGCGGGGGTACTGAAGCTTTCTTT.

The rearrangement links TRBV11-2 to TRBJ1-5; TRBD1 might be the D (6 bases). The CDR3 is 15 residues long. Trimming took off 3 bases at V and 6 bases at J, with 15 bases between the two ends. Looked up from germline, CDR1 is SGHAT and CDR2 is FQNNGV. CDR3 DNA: TGTGCCAGCAGCTTTGAGGGGGGGGACGGTCAGCCCCAGCATTTT. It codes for CASSFEGGDGQPQHF.

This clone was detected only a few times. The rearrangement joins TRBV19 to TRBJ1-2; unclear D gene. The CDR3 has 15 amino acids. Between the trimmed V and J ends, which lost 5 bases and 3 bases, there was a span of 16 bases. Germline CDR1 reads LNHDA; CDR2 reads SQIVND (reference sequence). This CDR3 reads CASSGSREFDYGYTF. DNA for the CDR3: TGTGCCAGTAGTGGCTCGCGGGAGTTTGACTATGGCTACACCTTC.

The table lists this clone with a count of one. The CDR3 loop is CASSEGSGVEGTDTQYF. CDR3 coding DNA: TGTGCCAGCAGTGAAGGGTCCGGAGTCGAGGGCACAGATACGCAGTATTTT. The chain employs TRBV6-1 and TRBJ2-3; D is unresolved. Germline V gene data show CDR1 as MNHNS and CDR2 as SASEGT. The CDR3 runs 17 residues. Trimming removed 1 base at V and 1 base at J, with 15 bases between.

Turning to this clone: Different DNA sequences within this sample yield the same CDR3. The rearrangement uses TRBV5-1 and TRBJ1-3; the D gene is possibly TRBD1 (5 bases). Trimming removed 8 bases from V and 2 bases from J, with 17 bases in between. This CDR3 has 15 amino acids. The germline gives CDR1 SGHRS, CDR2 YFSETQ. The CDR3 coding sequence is TGCGCCAGTAGCGAATCAGGGAGAACTGGAAACACCATATATTTT. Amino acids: CASSESGRTGNTIYF. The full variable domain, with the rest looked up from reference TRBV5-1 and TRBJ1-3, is KAGVTQTPRYLIKTRGQQVTLSCSPISGHRSVSWYQQTPGQGLQFLFEYFSETQRNKGNFPGRFSGRQFSNSRSEMNVSTLELGDSALYLCASSESGRTGNTIYFGEGSWLTVV.

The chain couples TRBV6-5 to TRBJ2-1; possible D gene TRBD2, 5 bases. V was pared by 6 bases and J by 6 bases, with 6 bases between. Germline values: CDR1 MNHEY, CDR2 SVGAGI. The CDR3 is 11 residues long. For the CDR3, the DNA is TGTGCCAGCAGCGCGGGCAATGAGCAGTTCTTC. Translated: CASSAGNEQFF.